Below, 3 T cell receptor beta chains from the same sample are listed, as sequenced in a study of blood T cell repertoires in COVID-19. The assay was immunoSEQ multiplex PCR, and TCRdb's table has in-frame clones only and misses some. This sample has around 100,000 clones; less than 90% occur once, and the top ten carry roughly 4.6%. Material: peripheral blood. Receptors were obtained from a human donor in a cohort sampled during active COVID-19.

The J gene is TRBJ1-2, the V gene TRBV7-9, with 8 bases lining up with TRBD1. With 6 bases clipped from V and 6 bases from J, the junction kept 12 bases outside the gene matches. The CDR3 spans 15 residues. Germline CDR1 SEHNR, CDR2 FQNEAQ (reference sequence). CDR3 loop: CASRPDREGWDGYTF. The CDR3 DNA sequence: TGTGCCAGCAGACCGGACAGGGAGGGATGGGATGGCTACACCTTC.

The rearrangement links TRBV5-1 to TRBJ1-2; TRBD1 is a possible D gene (6 bases). Per the germline V gene, CDR1 is SGHRS and CDR2 is YFSETQ. The CDR3 runs to 15 residues. V shed 6 bases and J shed 2 bases, with 17 bases lying between them. The CDR3: CASTPASQGNYGYTF. Written as DNA, the CDR3 is TGCGCCAGCACCCCCGCGTCGCAGGGGAACTATGGCTACACCTTC.

The rearrangement uses TRBV9 and TRBJ2-6; D is ambiguous. Per germline, CDR1 SGDLS and CDR2 YYNGEE. Deletions cut 4 bases from V and 0 bases from J, with 17 bases between. There are 18 residues in the CDR3. The CDR3 DNA follows: TGTGCCAGCAGCCCCCGCGGATTTACAACCTCTGGGGCCAACGTCCTGACTTTC. This encodes CASSPRGFTTSGANVLTF.